This T cell receptor beta chain was recorded in a study of cytomegalovirus exposure and HLA in healthy donors. Between the trimmed V and J ends, which lost 8 bases and 5 bases, there was a span of 13 bases. This CDR3 is built from 13 residues. The PCR used 60 Vbeta and 13 Jbeta primers. Per the authors' pipeline: Later analysis identified tens of millions of unique TCR beta chains, approximately 10 million shared. The data were produced by immunoSEQ multiplex PCR, yet TCRdb's version contains in-frame clones alone and is incomplete. The V and J calls and clone size come from that table; D and trimming were worked out from the DNA. The sample holds approximately 150,000 clones.

This TCR was sampled from a woman in her forties or fifties in good health and CMV-seronegative. This sequence joins TRBV23-1 and TRBJ2-1; D may be TRBD2 (5 bases). TRBV23-1 is an ORF, with its function uncertain. The specimen was PBMCs. The CDR3 is CASSRRGNNEQFF. The CDR3 DNA follows: TGCGCCAGCTCGAGGCGAGGGAACAATGAGCAGTTCTTC.